The 18 T cell receptor beta chains below were found in one sample sequenced in a study of blood T cell repertoires in COVID-19. TCRdb keeps only in-frame clones here, not all; method: immunoSEQ multiplex PCR. The table includes around 250,000 clones, about 83% detected once. What was sequenced was peripheral blood. Receptors originate from an elderly man with acute or convalescent COVID-19.

The genes are TRBV18 and TRBJ1-2, with D tentatively TRBD1 (5 bases). This CDR3 is built from 13 residues. The V and J ends lost 3 bases and 5 bases respectively, with 10 bases between them. Looked up from germline, CDR1 is KGHSH and CDR2 is LQKENI. CDR3 sequence: CASSPPGLYGYTF. CDR3 DNA: TGTGCCAGCTCACCTCCGGGACTGTATGGCTACACCTTC. The full variable domain, with the rest looked up from reference TRBV18 and TRBJ1-2, is NAGVMQNPRHLVRRRGQEARLRCSPMKGHSHVYWYRQLPEEGLKFMVYLQKENIIDESGMPKERFSAEFPKEGPSILRIQQVVRGDSAAYFCASSPPGLYGYTFGSGTRLTVV.

The gene calls are TRBV5-4 and TRBJ2-1; 9 bases align to TRBD1. CDR1 is SGHNT and CDR2 is YYREEE in the germline V gene (reference sequence). Losses at the gene ends were 4 bases for V and 6 bases for J; bases not matched to a gene: 11. This CDR3 is built from 16 residues. The CDR3 reads CASSPYRGRGSNEQFF. CDR3 in DNA: TGTGCCAGCAGCCCTTACAGGGGGCGCGGGTCCAATGAGCAGTTCTTC.

The CDR3 is CASSDGDTEAFF. The CDR3 DNA reads TGTGCCAGCAGCGACGGGGACACTGAAGCTTTCTTT. The chain is built from TRBV6-5 and TRBJ1-1; no clear D. V lost 6 bases to trimming and J lost 3 bases, with 8 bases between them. Germline-derived CDR1 and CDR2 are MNHEY and SVGAGI. There are 12 residues in the CDR3.

The chain joins TRBV19 to TRBJ2-5, with TRBD2 as a possible D gene (5 bases). The CDR3 is 14 amino acids. The ends were cut back, 1 base at V and 5 bases at J, with 11 bases in the middle. Germline CDR1 and CDR2: LNHDA and SQIVND (reference sequence). Here the CDR3 reads CASSIATRGETQYF. CDR3 DNA sequence: TGTGCCAGTAGTATAGCTACTCGAGGGGAGACCCAGTACTTC.

This rearrangement joins TRBV13 to TRBJ2-3, with D perhaps matching TRBD2 (6 bases). The CDR3 contains 17 residues. CDR1 is PRHDT, CDR2 FYEKMQ, per germline (reference sequence). Trimming left V 2 bases short and J 4 bases short, with 19 bases between. CDR3 sequence reads: CASSLFRAVGGADTQYF. In DNA form, the CDR3 reads TGTGCCAGCAGCTTATTTCGAGCCGTCGGCGGGGCAGATACGCAGTATTTT.

V gene TRBV5-1 combines with J gene TRBJ2-2; D call uncertain. Trimming removed 1 base from V and 4 bases from J, with 8 bases in between. The germline V gene encodes CDR1 SGHRS and CDR2 YFSETQ. The CDR3 is 14 amino acids. CDR3 amino acids: CASSLWSGTGELFF. The CDR3 bases are TGCGCCAGCAGCTTGTGGTCGGGCACCGGGGAGCTGTTTTTT. Full variable domain (rest looked up from reference TRBV5-1 and TRBJ2-2): KAGVTQTPRYLIKTRGQQVTLSCSPISGHRSVSWYQQTPGQGLQFLFEYFSETQRNKGNFPGRFSGRQFSNSRSEMNVSTLELGDSALYLCASSLWSGTGELFFGEGSRLTVL.

This chain links TRBV5-1 with TRBJ2-2, with D perhaps matching TRBD2 (5 bases). The length of the CDR3 is 15 residues. The V end lost 5 bases, the J end lost 1 base, and 12 bases lay between the germline ends. Germline V gene lookup returns CDR1 SGHRS and CDR2 YFSETQ. The CDR3 loop reads CASRAGEWNTGELFF. CDR3 sequence (DNA): TGCGCCAGCAGGGCTGGGGAGTGGAACACCGGGGAGCTGTTTTTT.

This clone was seen a handful of times. The CDR3 bases are TGTGCCAGCAGTAAACAGTATGGCTACACCTTC. It is translated as CASSKQYGYTF. The chain couples TRBV6-6 to TRBJ1-2; D ambiguous. Germline CDR1 MNHNY, CDR2 SVGAGI (reference sequence). The V and J ends lost 5 bases and 5 bases respectively, with 6 bases between them. The CDR3 is 11 residues long.

The V and J genes are TRBV4-1 and TRBJ1-6; TRBD1 is a possible D gene (5 bases). V was clipped by 1 base and J by 7 bases, with 8 bases between them. Germline assignment: CDR1 MGHRA and CDR2 YSYEKL. The CDR3 sequence is 14 residues long. In nucleotides, the CDR3 is TGCGCCAGCAGCCAAGTCTCAGGGAATTCACCCCTCCACTTT. As protein: CASSQVSGNSPLHF.

This clone has just a few counts. The genes are TRBV5-1 and TRBJ2-7, with 7 nucleotides matching TRBD2. The ends lost 1 base at V and 3 bases at J; junction bases unmatched: 7. This CDR3 comprises 15 residues. Germline V CDR1 and CDR2: SGHRS, YFSETQ. CDR3 loop: CASSLSGDRYYEQYF. The DNA of the CDR3 is TGCGCCAGCAGCTTGAGCGGGGATAGATACTACGAGCAGTACTTC.

This sequence joins TRBV5-5 and TRBJ1-6, with 7 nucleotides matching TRBD1. CDR1 and CDR2 from the germline V gene are SGHKS and YYEKEE (reference sequence). The CDR3 loop spans 17 amino acids. Trimming at V came to 0 bases and at J to 7 bases, leaving 10 bases not matched to a gene. The CDR3: CASSLAKKGAENSPLHF. Here the CDR3 DNA reads TGTGCCAGCAGCTTGGCTAAGAAGGGGGCGGAAAATTCACCCCTCCACTTT.

V is TRBV5-6 and J is TRBJ2-1, with 7 positions matching TRBD1. CDR1 SGHDT and CDR2 YYEEEE come from the germline V gene. The trim removed 2 bases at V and 5 bases at J, leaving 4 bases unmatched. The CDR3 has 14 amino acids. The CDR3 DNA sequence: TGTGCCAGCAGCTTCCCGGGACAGAACAATGAGCAGTTCTTC. The encoded protein is CASSFPGQNNEQFF.

The chain is built from TRBV27 and TRBJ2-1; 15 bases line up with TRBD2. The CDR3 extends over 16 amino acids. V dropped 5 bases and J dropped 10; count of bases not matched to a gene: 9. The germline CDR1 and CDR2 sequences are MNHEY and SMNVEV (reference sequence). The chain's CDR3 is CASSGPGLAGGEEQFF. CDR3 DNA: TGTGCCAGCAGTGGCCCGGGACTAGCGGGAGGAGAAGAGCAGTTCTTC.

The count of this clone is one. CDR3: CASSFNRETEAFF. CDR3 sequence (DNA): TGCGCCAGCAGCTTTAACAGGGAGACTGAAGCTTTCTTT. The gene calls are TRBV5-1 and TRBJ1-1, with D possibly being TRBD1 (6 bases). This CDR3 region has 13 residues. The germline CDR1 and CDR2 sequences are SGHRS and YFSETQ. V lost 2 bases and J lost 5, with 10 bases in between.

The chain links TRBV6-2 or TRBV6-3 to TRBJ2-1; TRBD2 agrees at 11 bases. Germline V gene lookup returns CDR1 MNHEY and CDR2 SVGEGT. The CDR3 runs 16 residues. With V trimmed by 3 bases and J by 5 bases, 6 bases remained unmatched. CDR3 nucleotides: TGTGCCAGCAGTTATACTAGCGGGAGCGTGAACAATGAGCAGTTCTTC. Translated, it gives CASSYTSGSVNNEQFF.

V is TRBV5-6 and J is TRBJ1-1, with D unresolved. CDR3 size: 14 residues. Trimming cost V 3 bases and J 5 bases, with 14 bases left between them. Looked up from germline, CDR1 is SGHDT and CDR2 is YYEEEE. CDR3: CASSYFEARTEAFF. CDR3 bases: TGTGCCAGCAGCTACTTCGAGGCCCGGACTGAAGCTTTCTTT.

The rearrangement joins TRBV28 to TRBJ1-4; 9 bases match TRBD1. This CDR3 is 14 amino acids long. The germline V gene encodes CDR1 MDHEN and CDR2 SYDVKM. With 5 bases clipped from V and 8 bases from J, the junction kept 6 bases outside the gene matches. The CDR3 DNA sequence: TGTGCCAGCAGTCCGGGACAGGGTCCCGAAAAACTGTTTTTT. Translated: CASSPGQGPEKLFF.

This rearrangement joins TRBV1 to TRBJ2-7; the table calls TRBD1, which could not be checked here. TRBV1 is reported as a pseudogene. The CDR3 is 16 residues long. The DNA for the CDR3 is TGCACCAGCAGCCGACGGGCAGGGGACCTCTCCTACGAGCAGTACTTC. Protein product: CTSSRRAGDLSYEQYF.